This TCR beta chain was recorded in a study of cytomegalovirus exposure and HLA in healthy donors. Findings and caveats of the study: There were 150 to 200 TCR beta chains listed as cytomegalovirus-associated.

PCR primers comprised 60 Vbeta and 13 Jbeta primers. Here immunoSEQ multiplex PCR was the method, and the copy in TCRdb shows in-frame clones only, minus some. This sample has approximately 190,000 clones, with roughly 68% found just once. For this clone: Its target is not known.

Per germline, CDR1 SNHLY and CDR2 FYNNEI. This CDR3 has 12 residues. The germline V and J ends were trimmed by 7 bases and 6 bases, with 12 bases remaining between them. This clonotype was sampled from a woman aged 25 to 45 in good health and CMV-seronegative. Source material: PBMCs. J is TRBJ1-2 and V is TRBV2, with no clear D. The CDR3 region has the DNA TGTGCCAGCAAATTTAATAGAGATGGCTACACCTTC. Protein product: CASKFNRDGYTF.